These 27 T cell receptor beta chains originate from one sample sequenced in a study of CXCR3-negative and CXCR3-positive naive CD8 T cells. The TRB libraries of cDNA were built by UMI-labeled 5' RACE. TCRdb reprocessed the 5' RACE reads, keeping one entry per CDR3 protein, no DNA. The sample includes tens of thousands of distinct CDR3 sequences. The sample was naive CXCR3- CD8+ T cells from blood. Subset specified: CD45RO-CCR7+CD27+CD95- naive CD8+ T cells lacking CXCR3 (TNR3-). The origin of the receptors is a human donor in good health. Some clones in this sample may be carry-over from other donors' samples.

This sequence joins TRBV29-1 and TRBJ2-5; absent DNA, TCRdb's TRBD2 call cannot be checked. CDR1 is SQVTM and CDR2 is ANQGSEA in the germline V gene. This CDR3 has 14 amino acids. The CDR3 region is CSVEKQRGRETQYF.

This chain connects TRBV7-2 to TRBJ2-1; no DNA is available, so the TRBD1 call from TCRdb remains unchecked. CDR1 and CDR2 (germline): SGHTA, FQGNSA. This CDR3 is 12 amino acids long. The CDR3 loop reads CASSFVTGEQFF.

This chain connects TRBV29-1 to TRBJ1-3. The germline V gene encodes CDR1 SQVTM and CDR2 ANQGSEA. This CDR3 has 12 residues. The CDR3 region is CSVEIRVNTIYF.

V and J are TRBV12-3 or TRBV12-4 and TRBJ2-7; TCRdb's D call, TRBD2, is unchecked because there is no DNA. CDR3 length: 15 residues. This CDR3 is CASSTTSGVFDEQYF.

The rearrangement links TRBV6-2 or TRBV6-3 to TRBJ2-2; TCRdb reports TRBD1, a call that lacks DNA to check it against. Germline V gene sequence: CDR1 MNHEY, CDR2 SVGEGT. The CDR3 is 14 residues long. CDR3: CASGRTGGTGELFF.

V is TRBV3-1 and J is TRBJ1-1; TCRdb designates TRBD1, a call that cannot be tested without DNA. This CDR3 is built from 13 residues. Germline V lookup: CDR1 LGHDT, CDR2 YNNKEL (reference sequence). CDR3 protein: CASSQGWNGGAFF.

This chain joins TRBV27 and TRBJ2-7; without DNA, the TCRdb call of TRBD1 cannot be checked. The V gene's germline CDR1 is MNHEY and CDR2 SMNVEV (reference sequence). The CDR3 totals 15 residues. The CDR3 loop reads CASSKQGALPIEQYF.

The chain joins TRBV28 to TRBJ2-1; the D call from TCRdb, TRBD1, cannot be confirmed without DNA. The CDR3 sequence is 16 residues long. Germline V gene sequence: CDR1 MDHEN, CDR2 SYDVKM. This CDR3 is CATLEGQGPIYNEQFF.

The chain is built from TRBV20-1 and TRBJ2-5; lacking DNA, the TRBD1 call made by TCRdb goes unchecked. This CDR3 has 13 residues. The germline CDR1 and CDR2 sequences are DFQATT and SNEGSKA (reference sequence). This CDR3 is CSARLTGEETQYF.

The chain recombines TRBV5-1 with TRBJ1-2. CDR1 is SGHRS, CDR2 YFSETQ, per germline. The CDR3 totals 13 residues. CDR3 sequence reads: CASSYGADYGYTF.

This chain links TRBV7-9 with TRBJ2-1; no DNA is available, so the TRBD1 call from TCRdb remains unchecked. Looked up from germline, CDR1 is SEHNR and CDR2 is FQNEAQ (reference sequence). The CDR3 extends over 18 amino acids. This CDR3 reads CASSLGGVRVDFYNEQFF.

The chain couples TRBV7-2 to TRBJ2-3; TCRdb indicates TRBD2, and absent DNA this call remains unverified. Germline CDR1 SGHTA, CDR2 FQGNSA. The CDR3 has 12 amino acids. The CDR3 protein is CASSLAGALQYF.

V gene TRBV20-1 combines with J gene TRBJ1-1; TCRdb's D call, TRBD1, is unchecked because there is no DNA. Per the germline V gene, CDR1 is DFQATT and CDR2 is SNEGSKA (reference sequence). This CDR3 has 14 amino acids. CDR3 sequence reads: CSARLSGVDTEAFF.

The chain carries TRBV7-2 and TRBJ1-1; TCRdb's D gene call, TRBD1, goes unchecked for lack of DNA. This CDR3 spans 13 amino acids. The germline CDR1 and CDR2 sequences are SGHTA and FQGNSA. The CDR3 loop reads CASRRGQNTEAFF. Using reference TRBV7-2 and TRBJ1-1 for the parts outside the CDR3, the full variable domain is GAGVSQSPSNKVTEKGKDVELRCDPISGHTALYWYRQSLGQGLEFLIYFQGNSAPDKSGLPSDRFSAERTGGSVSTLTIQRTQQEDSAVYLCASRRGQNTEAFFGQGTRLTVV.

This clonotype shows up as medium-sized by frequency. The chain uses TRBV29-1 and TRBJ1-1. In germline, CDR1 is SQVTM, CDR2 ANQGSEA. This CDR3 contains 11 residues. The CDR3 sequence is CSVGEDTEAFF. Filled out from reference TRBV29-1 and TRBJ1-1, the complete variable domain reads SAVISQKPSRDICQRGTSLTIQCQVDSQVTMMFWYRQQPGQSLTLIATANQGSEATYESGFVIDKFPISRPNLTFSTLTVSNMSPEDSSIYLCSVGEDTEAFFGQGTRLTVV.

The CDR3 spells CASSLYPGQGGSDTQYF. The rearrangement uses TRBV7-3 and TRBJ2-3; TCRdb reports TRBD1, a call that lacks DNA to check it against. This CDR3 is built from 17 residues. Germline V gives CDR1 SGHTA, CDR2 FQGTGA.

V is TRBV29-1 and J is TRBJ2-3. The CDR3 is 19 residues long. Germline CDR1 reads SQVTM; CDR2 reads ANQGSEA. Here the CDR3 reads CSVELKELTHPSYTDTQYF.

J is TRBJ2-5 and V is TRBV24-1; TCRdb calls TRBD1, which cannot be checked without DNA. The germline V gene has CDR1 KGHDR and CDR2 SFDVKD. This CDR3 has 17 residues. The CDR3 sequence is CATSDFVGQRDQETQYF.

The chain carries TRBV6-2 or TRBV6-3 and TRBJ1-1; the TCRdb call, TRBD1, lacks DNA for checking. Germline-derived CDR1 and CDR2 are MNHEY and SVGEGT. The CDR3 spans 14 residues. The CDR3 spells CASSWRQGNTEAFF.

The V and J genes are TRBV3-1 and TRBJ2-5; the D call of TRBD2 rests on TCRdb alone, since no DNA is present to check it. CDR3 size: 16 residues. CDR1 and CDR2 (germline): LGHDT, YNNKEL (reference sequence). CDR3 loop: CASSQARLAGKETQYF.

The V gene is TRBV3-1, the J gene TRBJ2-2; lacking DNA, the TRBD1 call made by TCRdb goes unchecked. The CDR3 sequence is 13 residues long. Germline lookup yields CDR1 LGHDT and CDR2 YNNKEL (reference sequence). The CDR3 reads CASTGNNTGELFF.

By frequency, this clonotype registers medium-sized. The chain recombines TRBV7-7 with TRBJ2-1; TCRdb selects TRBD1, and the lack of DNA leaves this call unchecked. This CDR3 region has 15 residues. Looked up from germline, CDR1 is SSHAT and CDR2 is FNYEAQ (reference sequence). This CDR3 reads CASSPDRGYYNEQFF.

The chain employs TRBV7-3 and TRBJ2-3; TCRdb gives TRBD2 as the D gene, but with no DNA this cannot be confirmed. Germline V gene data show CDR1 as SGHTA and CDR2 as FQGTGA. The CDR3 extends over 15 amino acids. The CDR3 sequence is CASSLSPSVTDTQYF.

V is TRBV6-2 or TRBV6-3 and J is TRBJ1-2. The CDR3 length is 14 residues. CDR1 is MNHEY and CDR2 is SVGEGT in the germline V gene. CDR3 sequence: CASSSDRRHYGYTF.

V gene TRBV6-5 combines with J gene TRBJ2-2; TCRdb returns TRBD1, unconfirmable since there is no DNA. Germline assignment: CDR1 MNHEY and CDR2 SVGAGI. This CDR3 contains 13 residues. CDR3 sequence reads: CASRLTGLGELFF.

The chain combines TRBV7-3 with TRBJ2-7; TCRdb's D call of TRBD1 is untestable without DNA. CDR3 length: 15 residues. The germline CDR1 and CDR2 sequences are SGHTA and FQGTGA. The CDR3 region is CASSLLGGSSYEQYF.

The rearrangement joins TRBV12-3 or TRBV12-4 to TRBJ1-5; TCRdb's D call, TRBD1, is unchecked because there is no DNA. The CDR3 is 11 amino acids. The CDR3 protein is CASSRGQPQHF.